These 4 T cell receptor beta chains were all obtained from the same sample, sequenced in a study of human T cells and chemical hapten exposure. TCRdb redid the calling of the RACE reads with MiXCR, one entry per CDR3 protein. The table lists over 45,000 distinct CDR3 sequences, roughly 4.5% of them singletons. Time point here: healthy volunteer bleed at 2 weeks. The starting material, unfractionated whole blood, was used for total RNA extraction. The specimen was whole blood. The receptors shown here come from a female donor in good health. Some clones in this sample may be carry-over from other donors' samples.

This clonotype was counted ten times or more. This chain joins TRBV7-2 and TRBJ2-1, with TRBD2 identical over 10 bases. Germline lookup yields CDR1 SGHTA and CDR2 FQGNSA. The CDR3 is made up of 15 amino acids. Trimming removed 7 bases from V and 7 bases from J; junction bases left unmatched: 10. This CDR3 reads CASTSAGGPGNEQFF. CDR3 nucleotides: TGTGCCAGCACCTCAGCGGGGGGGCCGGGGAATGAGCAGTTCTTC.

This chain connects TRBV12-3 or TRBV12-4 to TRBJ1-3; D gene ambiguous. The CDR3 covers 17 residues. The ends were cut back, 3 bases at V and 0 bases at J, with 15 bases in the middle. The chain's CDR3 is CASSFLGRLSSGNTIYF. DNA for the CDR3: TGTGCCAGCAGTTTCTTAGGGAGATTGAGCTCTGGAAACACCATATATTTT.

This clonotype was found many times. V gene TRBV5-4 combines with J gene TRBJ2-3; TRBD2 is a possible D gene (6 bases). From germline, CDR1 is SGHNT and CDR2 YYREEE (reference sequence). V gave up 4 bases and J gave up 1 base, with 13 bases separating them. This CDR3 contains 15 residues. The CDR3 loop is CASSPRSGGTDTQYF. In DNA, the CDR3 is TGTGCCAGCAGCCCAAGGTCGGGGGGCACAGATACGCAGTATTTT.

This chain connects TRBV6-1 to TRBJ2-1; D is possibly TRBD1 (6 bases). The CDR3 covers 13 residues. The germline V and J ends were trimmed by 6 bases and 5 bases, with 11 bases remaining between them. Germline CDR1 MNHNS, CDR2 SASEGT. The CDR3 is CASSAGTHNEQFF. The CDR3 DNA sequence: TGTGCCAGCAGCGCCGGGACACACAATGAGCAGTTCTTC.